What follows are 4 T cell receptor beta chains derived from one specimen sequenced in a study of radiation and T cells in renal cell carcinoma. Time point noted: blood 4 weeks post-SBRT, at nephrectomy. Treatment of the sample: 15 Gy SBRT to primary tumor, nephrectomy 4 weeks later. The method was immunoSEQ multiplex PCR; TCRdb's version includes in-frame clones alone and lacks a portion of them. Found here are tens of thousands of clones, 80% to 85% of them singletons; the top ten hold around a quarter. Source: blood, taken from a patient whose treatment included radiotherapy and nephrectomy. The source of these receptors is a woman between 65 and 79 years old with renal cell carcinoma.

The V gene is TRBV4-1, the J gene TRBJ1-4; TRBD1 is a possible D gene (5 bases). Deletions cut 3 bases from V and 8 bases from J, with 13 bases between. Germline CDR1 and CDR2: MGHRA and YSYEKL. The CDR3 totals 14 residues. CDR3 in DNA: TGCGCCAGCAGCCAGACTCCGGGGGGGGAAAAACTGTTTTTT. Residues: CASSQTPGGEKLFF.

This clone was counted a few times. The gene calls are TRBV6-4 and TRBJ1-1; D not resolved. CDR1 is MRHNA and CDR2 is SNTAGT in the germline V gene. The CDR3 is 12 residues long. V was pared by 6 bases and J by 1 base, with 6 bases between. CDR3 bases: TGTGCCAGCAGGGTTAAGAACACTGAAGCTTTCTTT. It translates to CASRVKNTEAFF.

This clone has a handful of counts. The chain joins TRBV5-1 to TRBJ2-3, with 14 bases that match TRBD2. Germline V gene data show CDR1 as SGHRS and CDR2 as YFSETQ. Trimming took 3 bases from V and 2 from J; bases not matched to a gene: 8. The CDR3 totals 18 residues. CDR3 in DNA: TGCGCCAGCAGCTCGGGACTAGCGGGAGTGAGGGCCACAGATACGCAGTATTTT. This sequence encodes CASSSGLAGVRATDTQYF.

This clone was observed a handful of times. The chain combines TRBV9 with TRBJ2-1, with D possibly TRBD2 on 5 matching bases. The germline V gene has CDR1 SGDLS and CDR2 YYNGEE. V lost 0 bases and J lost 6, with 10 bases in between. The CDR3 is 14 residues long. CDR3 sequence (DNA): TGTGCCAGCAGCGTAGCTTGGGCGGGCAATGAGCAGTTCTTC. This translates into CASSVAWAGNEQFF.